This entry lists 25 T cell receptor beta chains sequenced from one sample in a study of blood T cells in healthy people across ages. It was with a sample-barcoded 5' primer and a J-beta primer mix that a second PCR of roughly 6 to 11 cycles was run. TCRdb passed the 5' RACE reads through MiXCR, listing each CDR3 protein once. Of 1.5 million to 2 million distinct CDR3 sequences listed, about two fifths are singletons. Sequencing was performed on blood. These receptor sequences come from a human donor in good health.

This chain uses TRBV2 with TRBJ1-5; TRBD1 agrees at 7 bases. This CDR3 contains 13 residues. The junction had 5 bases not matched to a gene; V was cut back by 6 bases and J by 6 bases. Germline V gene sequence: CDR1 SNHLY, CDR2 FYNNEI. CDR3 loop: CASRAGGGQPQHF. CDR3 bases: TGTGCCAGCAGGGCAGGGGGAGGTCAGCCCCAGCATTTT. Complete variable domain (other parts from reference TRBV2 and TRBJ1-5): EPEVTQTPSHQVTQMGQEVILRCVPISNHLYFYWYRQILGQKVEFLVSFYNNEISEKSEIFDDQFSVERPDGSNFTLKIRSTKLEDSAMYFCASRAGGGQPQHFGDGTRLSIL.

The chain has TRBV28 and TRBJ1-2; 9 nucleotides agree with TRBD1. In germline, CDR1 is MDHEN, CDR2 SYDVKM. V shed 5 bases, J shed 8 bases, and the junction held 15 bases outside the gene matches. CDR3 size: 16 residues. CDR3 nucleotides: TGTGCCAGCAGTATACCCCCCGACAGGGGGGACGTAGGCTACACCTTC. Amino acid sequence: CASSIPPDRGDVGYTF.

V gene TRBV7-2 combines with J gene TRBJ2-5; possibly TRBD1 or TRBD2 for D (5 bases each). This CDR3 contains 17 residues. V lost 2 bases and J 4 bases, leaving 20 bases between the germline ends. Germline CDR1 and CDR2: SGHTA and FQGNSA. CDR3 DNA sequence: TGTGCCAGCAGCTTATCGGGGACCCACTTCCCTGGAGAGACCCAGTACTTC. Amino acids: CASSLSGTHFPGETQYF.

This clonotype has a handful of counts. The chain combines TRBV6-2 or TRBV6-3 with TRBJ2-1; TRBD2 agrees at 10 bases. J lost 3 bases, V lost 4 bases, and 12 bases had no gene match. Germline V gene sequence: CDR1 MNHEY, CDR2 SVGEGT. The CDR3 covers 18 residues. The CDR3 spells CASSSLGSAGGLYNEQFF. In nucleotides, the CDR3 is TGTGCCAGCAGTTCCCTGGGGTCAGCGGGGGGGCTCTACAATGAGCAGTTCTTC.

The sample holds one count of this clonotype. The chain recombines TRBV6-6 with TRBJ1-1; D may be TRBD1 (6 bases). The germline V gene has CDR1 MNHNY and CDR2 SVGAGI (reference sequence). This CDR3 has 14 residues. V was cut by 2 bases and J by 2 bases, with 9 bases left in between. CDR3 loop: CASSYLDRNTEAFF. Written as DNA, the CDR3 is TGTGCCAGCAGTTACCTGGACAGAAACACTGAAGCTTTCTTT.

This clonotype appeared a few times. This sequence joins TRBV6-5 and TRBJ2-7; maybe TRBD1 (6 bases). V gave up 2 bases and J gave up 1 base, with 12 bases separating them. Germline V gene sequence: CDR1 MNHEY, CDR2 SVGAGI. The length of the CDR3 is 15 residues. The CDR3 is CASSYEGVPSYEQYF. CDR3 bases: TGTGCCAGCAGTTACGAGGGGGTCCCATCCTACGAGCAGTACTTC.

The chain uses TRBV7-2 and TRBJ1-5, with D hard to call. This CDR3 comprises 13 residues. Trimming took 1 base from V and 7 from J, leaving 8 bases between them. CDR1 is SGHTA, CDR2 FQGNSA, per germline. This CDR3 is CASSLGRTQPQHF. CDR3 in DNA: TGTGCCAGCAGCTTAGGCAGGACCCAGCCCCAGCATTTT.

In its sample, this clonotype was seen a few times. This rearrangement joins TRBV6-2 or TRBV6-3 to TRBJ2-7; TRBD1 is a possible D gene (6 bases). The germline V gene encodes CDR1 MNHEY and CDR2 SVGEGT. V dropped 5 bases and J dropped 4 bases, with 15 bases sitting between them. This CDR3 has 14 amino acids. CDR3 protein: CASSPRDTQYEQYF. The DNA of the CDR3 is TGTGCCAGCAGTCCCCGGGACACTCAATACGAGCAGTACTTC.

The chain carries TRBV24-1 and TRBJ2-3; 10 bases are a match to TRBD1. The junction had 9 bases not matched to a gene; V was cut back by 9 bases and J by 7 bases. This CDR3 has 14 amino acids. Germline V gives CDR1 KGHDR, CDR2 SFDVKD. The DNA of the CDR3 is TGTGCCACCGGGGACAGGGGTTTGGGAAATACGCAGTATTTT. This encodes CATGDRGLGNTQYF.

This chain connects TRBV4-2 to TRBJ2-1; no clear D gene. CDR1 LGHNA and CDR2 YNFKEQ come from the germline V gene. The CDR3 is made up of 15 amino acids. Deletions cut 3 bases from V and 7 bases from J, with 16 bases between. The CDR3 sequence: CASSHPPTGRNEQFF. DNA for the CDR3: TGTGCCAGCAGCCACCCACCGACTGGCAGGAATGAGCAGTTCTTC.

The CDR3 sequence is CASSPYGGEGYEQYF. In nucleotides, the CDR3 is TGTGCCAGCTCACCGTACGGGGGAGAAGGCTACGAGCAGTACTTC. This chain connects TRBV18 to TRBJ2-7; D is perhaps TRBD2 (6 bases). Trimming took 3 bases from V and 3 from J, leaving 15 bases between them. The CDR3 is 15 residues long. The germline V gene has CDR1 KGHSH and CDR2 LQKENI. The full variable domain, its missing parts supplied by reference TRBV18 and TRBJ2-7, is NAGVMQNPRHLVRRRGQEARLRCSPMKGHSHVYWYRQLPEEGLKFMVYLQKENIIDESGMPKERFSAEFPKEGPSILRIQQVVRGDSAAYFCASSPYGGEGYEQYFGPGTRLTVT.

The V gene is TRBV7-2, the J gene TRBJ2-2; possibly TRBD2 for D (6 bases). Germline V gene data show CDR1 as SGHTA and CDR2 as FQGNSA. The CDR3 extends over 16 amino acids. Between the trimmed V and J ends, which lost 0 bases and 1 base, there was a span of 9 bases. The CDR3, as DNA: TGTGCCAGCAGCTTAGCGGGGGGTTGGAACACCGGGGAGCTGTTTTTT. Protein: CASSLAGGWNTGELFF. The full variable domain, with the rest looked up from reference TRBV7-2 and TRBJ2-2, is GAGVSQSPSNKVTEKGKDVELRCDPISGHTALYWYRQSLGQGLEFLIYFQGNSAPDKSGLPSDRFSAERTGGSVSTLTIQRTQQEDSAVYLCASSLAGGWNTGELFFGEGSRLTVL.

The chain is built from TRBV4-3 and TRBJ1-5, with a tentative D call TRBD1 (5 bases). Trimming stripped 1 base from V and 2 bases from J, with 15 bases between. The CDR3 is 17 residues long. Germline V gives CDR1 LGHNA, CDR2 YSLEER. CDR3: CASSQVLTGVGNQPQHF. CDR3 in DNA: TGCGCCAGCAGCCAAGTTCTGACGGGGGTCGGCAATCAGCCCCAGCATTTT.

The sample holds a few counts of this clonotype. V is TRBV6-6 and J is TRBJ2-7; tentative D call: TRBD1 (5 bases). TRBJ2-5 explains the end of the DNA better; the J call may be wrong. The CDR3 totals 12 residues. Germline loops: CDR1 MNHNY, CDR2 SVGAGI (reference sequence). The CDR3 region has the DNA TGTGCCAGCAGTGGGGCTGGGCGGACCCAGTACTTC. Protein product: CASSGAGRTQYF.

This chain links TRBV29-1 with TRBJ1-1; the D is unclear. Germline CDR1 SQVTM, CDR2 ANQGSEA. Trimming stripped 4 bases from V and 0 bases from J, with 9 bases between. This CDR3 spans 13 amino acids. CDR3 sequence (DNA): TGCAGCGTTGTAGGGAATATGAACACTGAAGCTTTCTTT. Translated: CSVVGNMNTEAFF. Full variable domain (outside the CDR3, taken from reference TRBV29-1 and TRBJ1-1): SAVISQKPSRDICQRGTSLTIQCQVDSQVTMMFWYRQQPGQSLTLIATANQGSEATYESGFVIDKFPISRPNLTFSTLTVSNMSPEDSSIYLCSVVGNMNTEAFFGQGTRLTVV.

This chain links TRBV4-3 with TRBJ2-3, with D hard to call. The germline gives CDR1 LGHNA, CDR2 YSLEER. The CDR3 consists of 15 residues. V was pared by 1 base and J by 2 bases, with 10 bases between. CDR3 amino acids: CASSQVLTVTDTQYF. The DNA of the CDR3 is TGCGCCAGCAGCCAAGTCCTAACGGTCACAGATACGCAGTATTTT.

The rearrangement links TRBV10-3 to TRBJ1-2, with 8 bases identical to TRBD1. CDR3 size: 17 residues. Trimming cost V 2 bases and J 1 base; bases outside gene matches: 9. Per the germline V gene, CDR1 is ENHRY and CDR2 is SYGVKD. For the CDR3, the DNA is TGTGCCATCAGTGAGCCGGCCCCAGGGGGCGATAACTATGGCTACACCTTC. This encodes CAISEPAPGGDNYGYTF.

This clonotype was detected a few times. The chain carries TRBV12-5 and TRBJ1-2; D might be TRBD1 (5 bases). Germline CDR1 LGHNT, CDR2 FRNRAP. Trimming took 2 bases from V and 4 from J, leaving 20 bases between them. The CDR3 extends over 17 amino acids. CDR3 DNA sequence: TGTGCTAGTGGTTTGATCCTATCGGACATCTTCTCCTATGGCTACACCTTC. Amino acid sequence: CASGLILSDIFSYGYTF.

A note on this clonotype: Just one base apart from a much larger clone, this may be a read error. The chain uses TRBV29-1 and TRBJ1-2; tentative D call: TRBD1 (5 bases). This CDR3 is 13 amino acids long. Germline V gives CDR1 SQVTM, CDR2 ANQGSEA. The CDR3 region is CSVDYRQGHGCTF. The CDR3 nucleotides are TGCAGCGTTGATTATAGGCAGGGCCATGGCTGCACCTTC.

V is TRBV18 and J is TRBJ2-1, with 12 bases aligning to TRBD1. Germline V gene lookup returns CDR1 KGHSH and CDR2 LQKENI. The CDR3 consists of 15 residues. Trimming cost V 6 bases and J 7 bases; bases outside gene matches: 7. The DNA for the CDR3 is TGTGCCAGCTCGGCCGGGACAGGGGGCTTAAATGAGCAGTTCTTC. Translation: CASSAGTGGLNEQFF.

The rearrangement links TRBV5-6 to TRBJ2-7; the D gene is possibly TRBD2 (5 bases). The V and J ends lost 4 bases and 3 bases respectively, with 14 bases between them. CDR1 is SGHDT, CDR2 YYEEEE, per germline. The CDR3 has 14 residues. In nucleotides, the CDR3 is TGTGCCAGCAGCCCCACTGACTACTTCTACGAGCAGTACTTC. It translates to CASSPTDYFYEQYF.

This clonotype was observed a handful of times. The V and J genes are TRBV12-3 or TRBV12-4 and TRBJ2-1; 10 bases map to TRBD1. V lost 4 bases to trimming and J lost 7 bases; unmatched junction nucleotides: 7. The CDR3 is made up of 15 amino acids. The CDR3, as DNA: TGTGCCAGCAGTTCTCTGGGACAGGGGATGAATGAGCAGTTCTTC. It codes for CASSSLGQGMNEQFF.

V usage is TRBV29-1 and J usage is TRBJ2-2; D gene unclear. V was cut by 1 base and J by 5 bases, with 5 bases left in between. The CDR3 loop spans 12 amino acids. Germline V gives CDR1 SQVTM, CDR2 ANQGSEA. CDR3 protein: CSVEATTGELFF. CDR3 DNA sequence: TGCAGCGTTGAAGCGACAACCGGGGAGCTGTTTTTT.

Note on this clonotype: One end of the junction does not line up with germline, which may come from a read error. This chain uses TRBV20-1 with TRBJ1-1; D not resolved. Germline CDR1 is DFQATT and CDR2 is SNEGSKA (reference sequence). The CDR3 length is 11 residues. CDR3 region: CSGRDYTEAFF. CDR3 DNA: TGCAGTGGTAGAGATTATACTGAAGCTTTCTTT.

A remark on this clonotype: At one of its ends the junction is not consistent with the germline gene, which may arise from a read error. The chain joins TRBV13 to TRBJ1-1, with a weak D call TRBD1 (5 bases). Germline CDR1 PRHDT, CDR2 FYEKMQ (reference sequence). The CDR3 is 15 amino acids. The CDR3 bases are TGTGCCAGCAACTTATGGGCAGGGACGAGTACTGAAGCTTTCTTT. Translation: CASNLWAGTSTEAFF.